Sequencing of this T cell receptor (beta chain) was carried out in a study of T-cell reconstitution after alpha-beta-depleted transplantation in children. A library of TCRbeta sequences, prepared with unique molecular identifiers, was generated. From the PCR reads, TCRdb called clonotypes with MiXCR, one entry per CDR3 protein. The sample records around 530,000 distinct CDR3 sequences, about 31% being singletons. This clonotype appeared a few times. The germline gives CDR1 WNHNN, CDR2 SYGVQD (reference sequence). The CDR3 has 14 residues. V lost 6 bases to trimming and J lost 2 bases, with 10 bases between them.

V is TRBV10-1 and J is TRBJ2-2; D might be TRBD2 (6 bases). Material: PBMCs from the stem cell graft donor, obtained from the stem cell graft. This TCR was recovered from a human donor who donated a stem cell graft to a child with aplastic anemia. CDR3 nucleotides: TGCGCCAGCAGGCCGGGACTCAACACCGGGGAGCTGTTTTTT. The encoded protein is CASRPGLNTGELFF.